A single sample is the source of the 8 T cell receptor beta chains below, sequenced in a study of human T cells and chemical hapten exposure. TCRdb reprocessed the RACE reads with MiXCR, giving one entry per CDR3 protein. Counted here are around 130,000 distinct CDR3 sequences, about 11% occurring once; the ten biggest clones make up roughly 2.3%. Regarding time point: patch test 3, about 24 weeks after DPC sensitization. Regarding treatment: therapeutic diphenylcyclopropenone sensitization with weekly scalp DPC. This specimen consisted of whole blood, obtained in connection with sensitization to the hapten diphenylcyclopropenone (DPC). Receptors were obtained from a woman between 50 and 59 years old with alopecia areata. Some clones in this sample may be carry-over from other donors' samples.

This clonotype was seen repeatedly, ten times or more. The chain links TRBV7-2 to TRBJ2-1; D gene ambiguous. The V gene lost 2 bases and the J gene lost 3 bases, with 2 bases spanning the gap. Per germline, CDR1 SGHTA and CDR2 FQGNSA. The CDR3 has 12 residues. The CDR3 DNA follows: TGTGCCAGCAGCTTATACTACAATGAGCAGTTCTTC. It codes for CASSLYYNEQFF.

J is TRBJ1-1 and V is TRBV29-1; 8 positions agree with TRBD1. This CDR3 contains 17 residues. Germline V CDR1 and CDR2: SQVTM, ANQGSEA. Trimming took 1 base from V and 3 from J; bases not matched to a gene: 13. The CDR3 here is CSVEGPSGQGWDTEAFF. The CDR3 DNA sequence: TGCAGCGTTGAAGGACCATCAGGACAGGGATGGGACACTGAAGCTTTCTTT. Full variable domain (outside the CDR3, taken from reference TRBV29-1 and TRBJ1-1): SAVISQKPSRDICQRGTSLTIQCQVDSQVTMMFWYRQQPGQSLTLIATANQGSEATYESGFVIDKFPISRPNLTFSTLTVSNMSPEDSSIYLCSVEGPSGQGWDTEAFFGQGTRLTVV.

This chain connects TRBV7-8 to TRBJ1-1; D gene ambiguous. The CDR3 sequence is 13 residues long. The V gene's germline CDR1 is SGHVS and CDR2 FQNEAQ. Trimming took 5 bases from V and 1 from J, leaving 8 bases between them. Here the CDR3 DNA reads TGTGCCAGCAGCCGGAGTCGGAACACTGAAGCTTTCTTT. This sequence encodes CASSRSRNTEAFF.

A few counts support this clonotype. The V and J genes are TRBV13 and TRBJ2-7; no definite D call. The germline V gene encodes CDR1 PRHDT and CDR2 FYEKMQ (reference sequence). The V and J ends lost 5 bases and 5 bases respectively, with 10 bases between them. This CDR3 region has 12 residues. CDR3 protein: CASSGIEHEQYF. The DNA for the CDR3 is TGTGCCAGCAGCGGGATAGAGCACGAGCAGTACTTC.

This clonotype has more than one count but fewer than ten. This chain uses TRBV4-3 with TRBJ2-4, with 9 positions matching TRBD2. Germline V lookup: CDR1 LGHNA, CDR2 YSLEER. Trimming at V came to 2 bases and at J to 5 bases, leaving 10 bases not matched to a gene. The CDR3 consists of 17 residues. CDR3 coding DNA: TGCGCCAGCAGCCAAAGCGGGGGGTACGGGACCGAAAACATTCAGTACTTC. Translation gives CASSQSGGYGTENIQYF.

V gene TRBV5-1 combines with J gene TRBJ2-4; no firm D call. The germline V gene has CDR1 SGHRS and CDR2 YFSETQ. This CDR3 comprises 13 residues. V lost 9 bases, J lost 6 bases, and 16 bases lay in between. The CDR3 sequence: CATKPKPRNIQYF. CDR3 in DNA: TGCGCCACCAAGCCGAAGCCGAGAAACATTCAGTACTTC.

This sequence joins TRBV7-7 and TRBJ2-5; 9 bases fit TRBD2. The CDR3 runs 15 residues. V was clipped by 4 bases and J by 5 bases; unmatched bases: 8. CDR1 and CDR2 from the germline V gene are SSHAT and FNYEAQ (reference sequence). The DNA for the CDR3 is TGTGCCAGCAGCTCAGGGACTAGCTCGATGGAGACCCAGTACTTC. This sequence encodes CASSSGTSSMETQYF.

There are a few counts of this clonotype. The chain carries TRBV5-1 and TRBJ2-7, with TRBD2 matching 9 bases. With 1 base clipped from V and 4 bases from J, the junction kept 9 bases outside the gene matches. CDR1 is SGHRS, CDR2 YFSETQ, per germline. CDR3 size: 16 residues. The DNA of the CDR3 is TGCGCCAGCAGCTTGAACGCGGGAGGGCCGGGGTACGAGCAGTACTTC. It translates to CASSLNAGGPGYEQYF.